Here is one TCR beta chain with its context. Antigen unknown. This sample is drawn from a study of T cell responses to AZD1222 COVID-19 vaccine. The CDR3 runs 15 residues. Looked up from germline, CDR1 is SNHLY and CDR2 is FYNNEI. Losses at the gene ends were 2 bases for V and 7 bases for J; bases not matched to a gene: 11. Sequencing used immunoSEQ multiplex PCR; TCRdb keeps in-frame clones, though not all of them. The sample includes approximately 160,000 clones, roughly 93% of them seen just once. Study-wide findings and caveats: Scientists sampled the repertoires only once the peak T cell response had passed.

The gene calls are TRBV2 and TRBJ2-7; 7 bases match TRBD2. The sequence was obtained from an adult in good health. This specimen was peripheral blood, taken on day 0 of AZD1222 vaccination. The CDR3 here is CASSERWGGPLEQYF. CDR3 sequence (DNA): TGTGCCAGCAGTGAAAGGTGGGGGGGACCTCTGGAGCAGTACTTC. The variable domain in full, completed from reference TRBV2 and TRBJ2-7, reads EPEVTQTPSHQVTQMGQEVILRCVPISNHLYFYWYRQILGQKVEFLVSFYNNEISEKSEIFDDQFSVERPDGSNFTLKIRSTKLEDSAMYFCASSERWGGPLEQYFGPGTRLTVT.